The 6 T cell receptor beta chains below were found in one sample sequenced in a study of blood T cell repertoires in COVID-19. Assay used: immunoSEQ multiplex PCR; TCRdb lists only in-frame clones, some missing. The table includes around 140,000 clones, around 73% detected once. Sequencing was performed on PBMCs or T cells enriched from blood (not recorded which). These receptors all stem from a woman between 45 and 60 years old who had recovered from COVID-19.

This clone was seen a few times. The chain carries TRBV28 and TRBJ1-4, with 8 bases lining up with TRBD1. This CDR3 is built from 13 residues. CDR1 is MDHEN and CDR2 is SYDVKM in the germline V gene. The ends lost 5 bases at V and 8 bases at J; junction bases unmatched: 4. CDR3 sequence (DNA): TGTGCCAGCAGTATTAACAGGGGGGAAAAACTGTTTTTT. Translated: CASSINRGEKLFF.

The chain is built from TRBV7-3 and TRBJ2-3; 10 nucleotides match TRBD1. The CDR3 covers 18 residues. The trim removed 5 bases at V and 1 base at J, leaving 12 bases unmatched. Germline V gene lookup returns CDR1 SGHTA and CDR2 FQGTGA. The CDR3 coding sequence is TGTGCCAGCAGCGAGGGGACAGGGGCGCTACCCGGCACAGATACGCAGTATTTT. It translates to CASSEGTGALPGTDTQYF.

The rearrangement uses TRBV7-8 and TRBJ1-5, with 7 bases fitting TRBD1. CDR3 size: 19 residues. Germline V lookup: CDR1 SGHVS, CDR2 FQNEAQ. Trimming took 1 base from V and 0 from J; bases not matched to a gene: 12. CDR3 in amino acids: CASSLEAARGSNSNQPQHF. In DNA form, the CDR3 reads TGTGCCAGCAGCTTAGAGGCCGCCAGGGGGTCCAATAGCAATCAGCCCCAGCATTTT.

The chain has TRBV7-2 and TRBJ2-3; no firm D call. Looked up from germline, CDR1 is SGHTA and CDR2 is FQGNSA. With 5 bases removed from V and 4 bases from J, the gap between germline ends came to 16 bases. This CDR3 has 15 amino acids. The CDR3 loop is CASSPEFSRADTQYF. The DNA of the CDR3 is TGTGCCAGCAGCCCCGAGTTTAGTCGCGCAGATACGCAGTATTTT.

This rearrangement joins TRBV18 to TRBJ2-1; the match to TRBD2 covers 11 bases. Per the germline V gene, CDR1 is KGHSH and CDR2 is LQKENI. V was clipped by 3 bases and J by 4 bases; unmatched bases: 5. The CDR3 totals 16 residues. CDR3 DNA sequence: TGTGCCAGCTCACCCCAGGGACTAGCGGCTTACAATGAGCAGTTCTTC. Protein sequence: CASSPQGLAAYNEQFF.

The count of this clone is one. This chain joins TRBV7-2 and TRBJ2-5; D is uncertain. With 5 bases removed from V and 3 bases from J, the gap between germline ends came to 7 bases. The CDR3 sequence is 12 residues long. Germline loops: CDR1 SGHTA, CDR2 FQGNSA. CDR3 sequence: CASSTVEETQYF. DNA of the CDR3: TGTGCCAGCAGCACAGTTGAAGAGACCCAGTACTTC.